This T cell receptor (beta chain) was captured by sequencing in a study of Graves' ophthalmopathy and Graves' hyperthyroidism. Notes on the study in general: A 13-signature model separated ophthalmopathy from stable hyperthyroidism, approximately 87% sensitivity, roughly 81% specificity.

As concerns this clonotype: Its antigen is undetermined.

RNA transcripts yielded amplified TCR beta CDR3 regions. Second-round multiplex PCR followed a first-round RT-PCR using HTBI primers. TCRdb re-called the multiplex PCR reads with MiXCR, one entry per CDR3 protein. The table has 900,000 to 1,200,000 distinct CDR3 sequences, about two fifths seen once. The sample consisted of peripheral blood or thyroid tissue (not recorded which). This TCR was sampled from an adult man with Graves' hyperthyroidism.

CDR3 DNA: TGTGCCAGTAGTTCCTTCAACGTAGCTAACTATGGCTACACCTTC. Translating gives CASSSFNVANYGYTF. The chain recombines TRBV19 with TRBJ1-2, with unresolved D. The CDR3 consists of 15 residues. V lost 5 bases, J lost 0 bases, and 13 bases lay in between. Germline CDR1 reads LNHDA; CDR2 reads SQIVND (reference sequence).